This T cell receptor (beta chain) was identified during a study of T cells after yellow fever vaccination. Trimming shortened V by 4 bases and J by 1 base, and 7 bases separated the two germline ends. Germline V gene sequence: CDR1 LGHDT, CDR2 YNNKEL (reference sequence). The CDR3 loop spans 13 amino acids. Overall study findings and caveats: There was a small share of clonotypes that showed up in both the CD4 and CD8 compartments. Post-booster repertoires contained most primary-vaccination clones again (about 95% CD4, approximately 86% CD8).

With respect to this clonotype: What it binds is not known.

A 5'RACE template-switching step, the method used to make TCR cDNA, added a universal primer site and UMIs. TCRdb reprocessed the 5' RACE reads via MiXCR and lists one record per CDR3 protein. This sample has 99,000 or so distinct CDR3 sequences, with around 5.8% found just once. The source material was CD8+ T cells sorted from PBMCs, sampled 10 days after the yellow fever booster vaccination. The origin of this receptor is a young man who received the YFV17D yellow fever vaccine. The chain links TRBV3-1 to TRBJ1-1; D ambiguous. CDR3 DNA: TGTGCCAGCAGCCCGGAAGCGAACACTGAAGCTTTCTTT. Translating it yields CASSPEANTEAFF.